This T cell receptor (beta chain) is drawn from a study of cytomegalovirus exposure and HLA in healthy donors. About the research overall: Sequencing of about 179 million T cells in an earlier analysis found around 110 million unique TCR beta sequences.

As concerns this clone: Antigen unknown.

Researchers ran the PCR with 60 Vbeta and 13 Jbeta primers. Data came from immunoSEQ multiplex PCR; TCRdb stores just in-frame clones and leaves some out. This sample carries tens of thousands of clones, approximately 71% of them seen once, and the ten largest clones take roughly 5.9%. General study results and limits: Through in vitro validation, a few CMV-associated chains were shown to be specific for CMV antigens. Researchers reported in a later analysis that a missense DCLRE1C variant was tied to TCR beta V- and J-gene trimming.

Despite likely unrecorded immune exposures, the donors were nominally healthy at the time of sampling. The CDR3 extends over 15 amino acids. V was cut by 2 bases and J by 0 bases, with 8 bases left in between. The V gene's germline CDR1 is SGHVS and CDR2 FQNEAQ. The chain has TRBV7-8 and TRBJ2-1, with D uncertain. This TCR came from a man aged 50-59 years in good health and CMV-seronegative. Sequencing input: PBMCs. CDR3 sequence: CASSLPTSSYNEQFF. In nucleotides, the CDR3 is TGTGCCAGCAGCTTACCAACGAGCTCCTACAATGAGCAGTTCTTC. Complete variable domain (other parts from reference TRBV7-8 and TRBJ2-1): GAGVSQSPRYKVAKRGQDVALRCDPISGHVSLFWYQQALGQGPEFLTYFQNEAQLDKSGLPSDRFFAERPEGSVSTLKIQRTQQEDSAVYLCASSLPTSSYNEQFFGPGTRLTVL.